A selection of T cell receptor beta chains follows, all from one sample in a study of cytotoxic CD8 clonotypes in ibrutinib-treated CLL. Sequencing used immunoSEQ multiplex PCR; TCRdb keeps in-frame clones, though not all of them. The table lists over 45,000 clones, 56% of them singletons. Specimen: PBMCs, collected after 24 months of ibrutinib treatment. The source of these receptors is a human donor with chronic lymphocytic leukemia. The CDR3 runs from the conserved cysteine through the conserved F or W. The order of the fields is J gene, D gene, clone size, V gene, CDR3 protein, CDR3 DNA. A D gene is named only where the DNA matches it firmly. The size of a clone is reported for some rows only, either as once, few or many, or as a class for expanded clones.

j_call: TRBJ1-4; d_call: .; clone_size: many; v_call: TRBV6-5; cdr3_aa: CATRGQSTNEKLFF; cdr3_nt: TGTGCCACTCGAGGACAGTCAACTAATGAAAAACTGTTTTTT
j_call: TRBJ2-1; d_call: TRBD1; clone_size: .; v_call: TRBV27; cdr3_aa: CASSPWDSLGVEQFF; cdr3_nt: TGTGCCAGCAGTCCCTGGGACAGCCTAGGCGTGGAGCAGTTCTTC
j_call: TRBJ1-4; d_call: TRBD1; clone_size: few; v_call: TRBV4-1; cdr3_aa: CASSQGGTGQGWGKLFF; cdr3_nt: TGCGCCAGCAGCCAAGGCGGCACGGGACAGGGGTGGGGAAAACTGTTTTTT
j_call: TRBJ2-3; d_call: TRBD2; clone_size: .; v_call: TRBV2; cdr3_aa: CASITYGGIDTDTQYF; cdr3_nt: TGTGCCAGCATCACGTACGGGGGGATCGACACAGATACGCAGTATTTT
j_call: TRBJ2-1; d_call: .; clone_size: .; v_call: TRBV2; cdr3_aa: CASSTGTPEQFF; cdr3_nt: TGTGCCAGCAGCACCGGGACTCCGGAGCAGTTCTTC
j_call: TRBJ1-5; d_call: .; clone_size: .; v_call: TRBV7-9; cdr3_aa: CASRRGNQPQHF; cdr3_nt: TGTGCCAGCAGACGGGGAAATCAGCCCCAGCATTTT
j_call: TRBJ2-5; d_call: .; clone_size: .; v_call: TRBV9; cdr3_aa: CASSTRQGGVETQYF; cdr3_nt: TGTGCCAGCAGCACCAGACAGGGAGGTGTAGAGACCCAGTACTTC
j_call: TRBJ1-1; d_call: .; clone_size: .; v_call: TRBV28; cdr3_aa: CASATGPMNTEAFF; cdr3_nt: TGTGCCAGCGCAACAGGGCCCATGAACACTGAAGCTTTCTTT
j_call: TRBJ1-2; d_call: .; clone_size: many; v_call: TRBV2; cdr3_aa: CASIPGAPYGYTF; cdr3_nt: TGTGCCAGCATCCCGGGAGCCCCTTATGGCTACACCTTC
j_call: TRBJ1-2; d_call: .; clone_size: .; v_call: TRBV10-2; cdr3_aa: CASSVPGRGNGYTF; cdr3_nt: TGCGCCAGCAGTGTCCCGGGACGGGGGAACGGCTACACCTTC
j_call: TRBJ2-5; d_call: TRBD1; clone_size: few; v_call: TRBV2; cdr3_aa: CASTPTGAGTQYF; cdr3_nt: TGTGCCAGCACACCGACAGGGGCGGGGACCCAGTACTTC
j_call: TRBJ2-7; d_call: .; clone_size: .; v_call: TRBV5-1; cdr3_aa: CASSLRLDTYEQYF; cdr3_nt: TGCGCCAGCAGCTTGCGGCTCGACACCTACGAGCAGTACTTC
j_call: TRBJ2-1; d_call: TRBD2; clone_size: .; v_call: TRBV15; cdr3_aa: CATSRGTSGREVYNEQFF; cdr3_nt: TGTGCCACCAGCAGAGGGACTAGCGGGAGGGAGGTCTACAATGAGCAGTTCTTC